Listed here are 13 T cell receptor beta chains from one sample, sequenced in a study of chemoradiotherapy in HPV16-positive cancers. TCRdb's copy holds only in-frame clones and misses some; the assay was immunoSEQ multiplex PCR. Of 8,000 to 9,500 clones listed, 70% are singletons. The specimen was tumor tissue, collected from a patient who underwent chemoradiotherapy. All receptors come from a human donor with HPV-associated anogenital cancer.

This chain connects TRBV5-4 to TRBJ1-2; 9 positions agree with TRBD1. CDR1 and CDR2 from the germline V gene are SGHNT and YYREEE (reference sequence). The CDR3 sequence is 15 residues long. J was trimmed by 8 bases and V by 3 bases; bases with no gene match: 11. CDR3 in DNA: TGTGCCAGCAGCTCTCTTACCGGGACAGGGTTAGGCTACACCTTC. Translating gives CASSSLTGTGLGYTF.

Concerning this clone itself: At one boundary the junction diverges from the germline segment, which might be a read error. The chain combines TRBV7-3 with TRBJ2-7, with 8 bases aligning to TRBD1. In germline, CDR1 is SGHTA, CDR2 FQGTGA. The CDR3 is made up of 15 amino acids. CDR3 sequence: CASSHGQGEGYEQYF. The CDR3 DNA follows: TGCGCCAGCAGCCACGGACAGGGAGAGGGATACGAGCAGTACTTC.

V and J are TRBV7-6 and TRBJ1-5; tentatively, D is TRBD1 (5 bases). Germline assignment: CDR1 SGHVS and CDR2 FNYEAQ. The CDR3 runs 16 residues. Trimming removed 9 bases at V and 6 bases at J, with 24 bases between. CDR3 in DNA: TGTGCCAGAGCCGACCGGGACGTCCCCCCTATTCAGCCCCAGCATTTT. Translated, it gives CARADRDVPPIQPQHF.

The chain couples TRBV9 to TRBJ2-1, with 7 nucleotides matching TRBD2. After removal of 8 bases from V and 0 bases from J, the junction contained 8 bases not matched to a gene. The CDR3 is 15 amino acids. The germline gives CDR1 SGDLS, CDR2 YYNGEE. CDR3 coding DNA: TGTGCCAGTTCTTCTGGCGGGGGCTCCTACAATGAGCAGTTCTTC. It is translated as CASSSGGGSYNEQFF. The full variable domain, rest sourced from reference TRBV9 and TRBJ2-1, is DSGVTQTPKHLITATGQRVTLRCSPRSGDLSVYWYQQSLDQGLQFLIQYYNGEERAKGNILERFSAQQFPDLHSELNLSSLELGDSALYFCASSSGGGSYNEQFFGPGTRLTVL.

This clone was counted only a few times. The chain recombines TRBV7-9 with TRBJ2-7; 9 nucleotides align to TRBD1. Germline V gene data show CDR1 as SEHNR and CDR2 as FQNEAQ (reference sequence). The CDR3 is 13 residues long. Trimming removed 5 bases from V and 5 bases from J; junction bases left unmatched: 4. The CDR3 DNA follows: TGTGCCAGCAGCCCCGGACAGGGGAACGAGCAGTACTTC. This encodes CASSPGQGNEQYF.

The chain links TRBV4-1 to TRBJ2-5; TRBD1 agrees at 9 bases. V trimming: 3 bases; J trimming: 4 bases; junction bases outside the gene matches: 9. This CDR3 region has 16 residues. Germline V gene lookup returns CDR1 MGHRA and CDR2 YSYEKL. CDR3 sequence (DNA): TGCGCCAGCAGCCAGCAGGACAGGGGAAGTGGAGAGACCCAGTACTTC. Amino acids: CASSQQDRGSGETQYF.

This CDR3 is CASSQRTLLGTQYF. CDR3 bases: TGTGCCAGCAGCCAACGGACACTCCTCGGGACCCAGTACTTC. This chain uses TRBV14 with TRBJ2-5; the D gene is possibly TRBD1 (5 bases). Trimming took off 2 bases at V and 7 bases at J, with 14 bases between the two ends. The CDR3 totals 14 residues. From germline, CDR1 is SGHDN and CDR2 FVKESK.

This clone came up a few times. The chain employs TRBV21-1 and TRBJ2-2; the D call in the table, TRBD1, was not verified against the DNA. TRBV21-1 is a known pseudogene. This CDR3 contains 20 residues. This chain's CDR3 is CASSKTGWGGVAVDTGELFF. As DNA, the CDR3 is TGTGCCAGCAGTAAAACAGGGTGGGGTGGGGTGGCGGTGGACACCGGGGAGCTGTTTTTT.

The chain is built from TRBV2 and TRBJ2-2; 9 bases align to TRBD1. After removal of 7 bases from V and 5 bases from J, the junction contained 5 bases not matched to a gene. The germline gives CDR1 SNHLY, CDR2 FYNNEI. The CDR3 covers 14 residues. Written as DNA, the CDR3 is TGTGCCAGCACCCGGGACAGGGTAACCGGGGAGCTGTTTTTT. This codes for CASTRDRVTGELFF.

The J gene is TRBJ2-6, the V gene TRBV4-1; TRBD1 might be the D (6 bases). The germline V and J ends were trimmed by 1 base and 3 bases, with 10 bases remaining between them. The CDR3 runs to 16 residues. Germline CDR1 reads MGHRA; CDR2 reads YSYEKL. CDR3 region: CASSQVGTIGANVLTF. CDR3 DNA: TGCGCCAGCAGCCAAGTAGGGACAATTGGGGCCAACGTCCTGACTTTC.

The CDR3 DNA reads TGTGCCAGCAGTTACCACGGGAGGGACGAGCAGTACTTC. Translated: CASSYHGRDEQYF. This chain uses TRBV6-5 with TRBJ2-7; TRBD2 matches at 8 bases. The V gene's germline CDR1 is MNHEY and CDR2 SVGAGI. The CDR3 totals 13 residues. Trimming at V came to 2 bases and at J to 5 bases, leaving 2 bases not matched to a gene.

Comments on this clone: This CDR3 is also generated by other DNA sequences in the sample. The genes are TRBV29-1 and TRBJ1-1; D not resolved. Germline V gives CDR1 SQVTM, CDR2 ANQGSEA. This CDR3 contains 10 residues. V shed 7 bases and J shed 2 bases, with 5 bases lying between them. The CDR3 coding sequence is TGCAGCGCCGTAAACACTGAAGCTTTCTTT. Translating gives CSAVNTEAFF.

The CDR3 DNA follows: TGTGCCAGTAGTATAGTGGGGCCCCCCCTATTCCCCAACTATGGCTACACCTTC. It is translated as CASSIVGPPLFPNYGYTF. This chain links TRBV19 with TRBJ1-2; TRBD1 might be the D (5 bases). Germline loops: CDR1 LNHDA, CDR2 SQIVND (reference sequence). The length of the CDR3 is 18 residues. The V and J ends lost 1 base and 2 bases respectively, with 20 bases between them. The whole variable domain, filled in from reference TRBV19 and TRBJ1-2, reads DGGITQSPKYLFRKEGQNVTLSCEQNLNHDAMYWYRQDPGQGLRLIYYSQIVNDFQKGDIAEGYSVSREKKESFPLTVTSAQKNPTAFYLCASSIVGPPLFPNYGYTFGSGTRLTVV.